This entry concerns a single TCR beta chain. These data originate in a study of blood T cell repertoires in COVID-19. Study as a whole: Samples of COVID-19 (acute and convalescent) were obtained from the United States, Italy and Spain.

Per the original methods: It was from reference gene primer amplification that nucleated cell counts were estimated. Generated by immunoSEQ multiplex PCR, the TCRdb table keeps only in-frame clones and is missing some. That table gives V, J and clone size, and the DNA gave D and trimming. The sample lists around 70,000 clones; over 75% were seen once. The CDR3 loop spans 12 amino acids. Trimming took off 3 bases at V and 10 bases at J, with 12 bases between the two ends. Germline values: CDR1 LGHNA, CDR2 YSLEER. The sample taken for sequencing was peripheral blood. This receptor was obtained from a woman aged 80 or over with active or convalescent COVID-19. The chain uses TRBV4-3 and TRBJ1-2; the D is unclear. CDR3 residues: CASSHRSLNYTF. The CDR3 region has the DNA TGCGCCAGCAGCCATAGATCCCTTAACTACACCTTC.